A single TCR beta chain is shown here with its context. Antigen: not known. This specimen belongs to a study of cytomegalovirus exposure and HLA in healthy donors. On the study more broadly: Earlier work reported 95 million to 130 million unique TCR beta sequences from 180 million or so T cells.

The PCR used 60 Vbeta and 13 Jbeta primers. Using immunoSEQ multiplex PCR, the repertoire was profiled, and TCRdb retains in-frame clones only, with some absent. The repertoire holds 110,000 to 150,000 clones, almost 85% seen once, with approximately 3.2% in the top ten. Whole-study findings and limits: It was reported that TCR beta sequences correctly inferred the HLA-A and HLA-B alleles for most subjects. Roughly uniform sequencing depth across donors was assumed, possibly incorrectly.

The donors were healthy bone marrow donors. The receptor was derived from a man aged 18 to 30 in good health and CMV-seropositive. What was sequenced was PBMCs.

CDR3: CSVDSHSGNTIYF. CDR3 coding DNA: TGCAGCGTCGACTCTCACTCTGGAAACACCATATATTTT. The chain recombines TRBV29-1 with TRBJ1-3; no clear D. The germline V gene has CDR1 SQVTM and CDR2 ANQGSEA. The V gene lost 6 bases and the J gene lost 0 bases, with 9 bases spanning the gap. There are 13 residues in the CDR3.